This is a list of T cell receptor beta chains from one sample in a study of identical twins. TCRdb itself ran the 5' RACE reads through MiXCR, one entry per CDR3 protein. Altogether 1.5 million to 2 million distinct CDR3 sequences are present, less than 40% being singletons, with the ten largest covering about 0.3%. The specimen sequenced was cord blood. The receptors were sampled from a newborn girl in good health. Both conserved end residues are part of each CDR3. The D gene is left open where the match is weak. Clone size, where shown, is once, few, many, or a class for clones that have expanded.

abundance	v_gene	len	d_gene	j_gene	CDR3nt	CDR3aa
.	TRBV4-1	13	.	TRBJ1-1	TGCGCCAGCAGCCAAAACATGAACACTGAAGCTTTCTTT	CASSQNMNTEAFF
once	TRBV5-5	15	TRBD1	TRBJ2-7	TGTGCCAGCAGCAAAGACGGACAGGGGATCAACGAGCAGTACTTC	CASSKDGQGINEQYF
few	TRBV24-1	15	TRBD2	TRBJ2-1	TGTGCCACCAGTGATTCCGGGACTAACAACAATGAGCAGTTCTTC	CATSDSGTNNNEQFF
few	TRBV20-1	13	.	TRBJ1-5	TGCAGTGCTAGAGGGGGGAACAATCAGCCCCAGCATTTT	CSARGGNNQPQHF
few	TRBV6-5	15	.	TRBJ2-1	TGTGCCAGCAGTTACAGGACCCCTAGGGACAATGAGCAGTTCTTC	CASSYRTPRDNEQFF
few	TRBV7-2	15	.	TRBJ2-3	TGTGCCAGCAGCCCCCAGACTAGGAGGACAGATACGCAGTATTTT	CASSPQTRRTDTQYF
.	TRBV20-1	14	TRBD2	TRBJ2-5	TGCAGTGCAAGCAGGCTAGCGGGAGGCCATGAGCAGTACTTC	CSASRLAGGHEQYF
.	TRBV29-1	11	.	TRBJ2-7	TGCAGCCTACGGGCCTACAATGAGCAGTACTTC	CSLRAYNEQYF
.	TRBV20-1	13	.	TRBJ1-2	TGCAGTGCCGACCCTCGTCGTGGCTATGGCTACACCTTC	CSADPRRGYGYTF
few	TRBV2	15	TRBD1	TRBJ1-1	TGTGCCAGTCCTGTACCAGGGGGCGCGGGCACTGAAGCTTTCTTT	CASPVPGGAGTEAFF
.	TRBV5-1	15	TRBD1	TRBJ1-2	TGCGCCAGCAGCTTGGGGGCAGGGGGTTCCTATGGCTACACCTTC	CASSLGAGGSYGYTF
.	TRBV5-6	17	TRBD2	TRBJ2-3	TGTGCCAGCAGCTTGATAGCGGGAGCCGGACGCACAGATACGCAGTATTTT	CASSLIAGAGRTDTQYF
.	TRBV20-1	14	.	TRBJ1-1	TGCAGTGCTAAGGGCCGGGGTGGGAACACTGAAGCTTTCTTT	CSAKGRGGNTEAFF
.	TRBV30	12	.	TRBJ2-2	TGTGCCTGGAGTGAATTGGCCGGGGAGCTGTTTTTT	CAWSELAGELFF